Listed below are T cell receptor beta chains from one sample, sequenced in a study of beta chain features in type 1 diabetes. The table came from immunoSEQ multiplex PCR; TCRdb's copy has only in-frame clones and leaves some out. The sample includes just under 150,000 clones, about 10% seen only once; the top ten take roughly 1.3%. Sequenced sample: naive CD4+ T cells from blood. These receptors originate from a man aged 18-30 years in good health. Both conserved end residues are trimmed from each CDR3. Clone sizes are given selectively: once, few, many, or a class where the clone is expanded.

J,size,V,CDR3
TRBJ1-1,few,TRBV30,AWRKKTGEKAF
TRBJ2-7,-,TRBV7-9,ASSEHGQGYEQY
TRBJ2-4,-,TRBV21-1,ASSKVAVLAKNIQY
TRBJ2-5,few,TRBV27,ASTPQGSGGGQETQY
TRBJ2-7,-,TRBV14,ASSSFGTGGYEQY
TRBJ2-1,few,TRBV6-5,ASMLDRGGNEQF
TRBJ2-7,few,TRBV6-6,ASSPTSGGAYEQY
TRBJ1-5,-,TRBV7-2,ASSLQGNDNQPQH
TRBJ2-1,few,TRBV10-3,AISEGQGKRNEQF
TRBJ1-1,few,TRBV5-6,ASSLRLAVYTEAF
TRBJ1-6,-,TRBV6-5,ASSVSLYSPLH
TRBJ2-7,few,TRBV4-1,ASSRGQGAVSEQY
TRBJ2-7,once,TRBV27,ASSASGLSSYEQY
TRBJ2-7,-,TRBV30,AWGTGTSFYEQY
TRBJ2-7,-,TRBV6-5,ASSYRHRDEQY
TRBJ1-3,few,TRBV20-1,SAHTGNTIY
TRBJ2-7,-,TRBV28,ASSRGTVSIKQY
TRBJ1-2,many,TRBV18,ASSPDRNYGYT
TRBJ1-5,many,TRBV30,AWNSGTGLNQPQH
TRBJ1-6,-,TRBV9,ASSPEGTAGLGPLH
TRBJ1-2,few,TRBV2,ASSEARQGLSTNGYT
TRBJ2-5,-,TRBV9,ASSSSLLQGETQY
TRBJ1-1,few,TRBV6-5,ASRLSLVNTEAF
TRBJ2-1,-,TRBV29-1,SAGGSGVGEQF
TRBJ2-6,many,TRBV18,ASSRDRGPGANVLT
TRBJ1-2,-,TRBV6-1,ASRTGPNYGYT
TRBJ1-1,few,TRBV5-1,ASTIDRNTEAF
TRBJ2-1,-,TRBV27,ASSLGTSGGAGNEQF
TRBJ2-7,-,TRBV4-2,ASSQDRLGTSGVYEQY
TRBJ2-3,few,TRBV6-1,ASSVASGTDTQY
TRBJ2-7,-,TRBV19,ASRPRTAKKDEQY
TRBJ1-2,few,TRBV4-2,ASSQGAALGGYT
TRBJ2-1,few,TRBV11-2,ASSPRGPAYNEQF
TRBJ2-7,-,TRBV5-4,ASRTTGTYEQY
TRBJ1-6,few,TRBV9,ASSVEQTNSPLH
TRBJ2-7,few,TRBV2,ASSVGLATYEQY
TRBJ2-2,-,TRBV6-6,ASSYPLQGSAGELF